Below are 32 T cell receptor beta chains sequenced from a single sample in a study of T cells after yellow fever vaccination. TCRdb ran MiXCR on the 5' RACE reads and lists one entry per CDR3 protein. The sample yields some 300,000 distinct CDR3 sequences, roughly 7.5% seen once. The sequences come from PBMCs, collected more than 35 days after the first yellow fever vaccination. These receptors were obtained from a man aged 18-30 years who received the YFV17D yellow fever vaccine.

This clonotype has only a few counts. The chain couples TRBV5-6 to TRBJ1-2; 7 bases are a match to TRBD1. Germline lookup yields CDR1 SGHDT and CDR2 YYEEEE. Trimming removed 0 bases from V and 4 bases from J; junction bases left unmatched: 9. This CDR3 region has 16 residues. CDR3 coding DNA: TGTGCCAGCAGCTTGGCCCTCAGGGGGACCCTCTATGGCTACACCTTC. It translates to CASSLALRGTLYGYTF.

The J gene is TRBJ1-1, the V gene TRBV29-1; no reliable D call. V was shortened by 6 bases and J by 8 bases, with 13 bases between the two germline ends. Germline loops: CDR1 SQVTM, CDR2 ANQGSEA. CDR3 length equals 11 residues. CDR3 bases: TGCAGCGTAGAGTTGGGGTTCGAAGCTTTCTTT. Encoded protein: CSVELGFEAFF. The variable domain in full, completed from reference TRBV29-1 and TRBJ1-1, reads SAVISQKPSRDICQRGTSLTIQCQVDSQVTMMFWYRQQPGQSLTLIATANQGSEATYESGFVIDKFPISRPNLTFSTLTVSNMSPEDSSIYLCSVELGFEAFFGQGTRLTVV.

In its sample, this clonotype was seen a few times. The chain combines TRBV6-5 with TRBJ2-1; D gene uncertain. The ends were cut back, 9 bases at V and 3 bases at J, with 9 bases in the middle. CDR1 is MNHEY and CDR2 is SVGAGI in the germline V gene. The CDR3 is 12 amino acids. DNA of the CDR3: TGTGCCAGGTTCAAGTTCTACAATGAGCAGTTCTTC. Translation: CARFKFYNEQFF.

At least ten counts were recorded for this clonotype. The V call is TRBV18, the J call TRBJ2-7, with D maybe TRBD2 (6 bases). Germline V gene lookup returns CDR1 KGHSH and CDR2 LQKENI. V dropped 3 bases and J dropped 3 bases, with 15 bases sitting between them. The CDR3 has 15 amino acids. Here the CDR3 reads CASSPSSGVDYEQYF. DNA of the CDR3: TGTGCCAGCTCACCTTCCTCGGGGGTCGACTACGAGCAGTACTTC.

CDR3 sequence: CACCQKRPPGGSVRETQYF. The CDR3 bases are TGTGCCTGCTGCCAAAAGAGGCCCCCGGGGGGGTCTGTCCGAGAGACCCAGTACTTC. The chain combines TRBV3-1 with TRBJ2-5, with 8 nucleotides matching TRBD2. The CDR3 length is 19 residues. V lost 11 bases to trimming and J lost 4 bases; unmatched junction nucleotides: 27. Germline CDR1 and CDR2: LGHDT and YNNKEL (reference sequence).

The CDR3 sequence is CASSRVKETQYF. The CDR3 nucleotides are TGTGCCAGCAGCCGAGTCAAAGAGACCCAGTACTTC. The rearrangement joins TRBV7-8 to TRBJ2-5; D remains ambiguous. CDR3 size: 12 residues. The germline gives CDR1 SGHVS, CDR2 FQNEAQ. The ends were cut back, 5 bases at V and 3 bases at J, with 7 bases in the middle.

The J gene is TRBJ2-5, the V gene TRBV28; D uncertain. The CDR3 length is 14 residues. In germline, CDR1 is MDHEN, CDR2 SYDVKM. The germline V and J ends were trimmed by 6 bases and 2 bases, with 13 bases remaining between them. CDR3 protein: CASRTLSVQETQYF. As DNA, the CDR3 is TGTGCCAGCAGGACATTGTCCGTACAAGAGACCCAGTACTTC.

This chain joins TRBV10-3 and TRBJ1-5; 7 nucleotides align to TRBD1. V shed 10 bases, J shed 6 bases, and the junction held 9 bases outside the gene matches. The CDR3 loop spans 13 amino acids. The germline V gene encodes CDR1 ENHRY and CDR2 SYGVKD. CDR3 sequence (DNA): TGTGCCAAGGGACCAGGGGGGCGTCAGCCCCAGCATTTT. This encodes CAKGPGGRQPQHF.

The rearrangement uses TRBV5-1 and TRBJ1-1, with 7 bases fitting TRBD1. Germline CDR1 is SGHRS and CDR2 is YFSETQ. The V and J ends lost 7 bases and 3 bases, in that order; junction bases with no gene match: 12. The CDR3 is 15 residues long. Here the CDR3 DNA reads TGCGCCAGCCGCCGACAGGGCCCAGGGGACACTGAAGCTTTCTTT. Its translation: CASRRQGPGDTEAFF.

This clonotype was picked up a small number of times. The genes are TRBV4-1 and TRBJ2-3; D is perhaps TRBD2 (5 bases). The germline V gene has CDR1 MGHRA and CDR2 YSYEKL. The length of the CDR3 is 12 residues. Between the trimmed V and J ends, which lost 3 bases and 6 bases, there was a span of 7 bases. CDR3 region: CASSHGVDTQYF. CDR3 DNA sequence: TGCGCCAGCAGCCACGGGGTTGATACGCAGTATTTT.

This clonotype was recorded a few times. J is TRBJ2-1 and V is TRBV27, with D perhaps matching TRBD1 (5 bases). This CDR3 has 15 residues. Trimming pared 5 bases from V and 0 bases from J, leaving 11 bases between. Germline V gives CDR1 MNHEY, CDR2 SMNVEV (reference sequence). CDR3 in amino acids: CASSPPDSSYNEQFF. The CDR3 region has the DNA TGTGCCAGCAGTCCACCCGACAGCTCCTACAATGAGCAGTTCTTC.

This clonotype was counted only a few times. The CDR3 sequence is CASSLTGAGHGYTF. DNA of the CDR3: TGCGCCAGCAGCTTGACAGGAGCCGGCCATGGCTACACCTTC. J is TRBJ1-2 and V is TRBV5-1, with D tentatively TRBD1 (5 bases). Germline CDR1 reads SGHRS; CDR2 reads YFSETQ. The CDR3 totals 14 residues. V was cut by 1 base and J by 6 bases, with 13 bases left in between.

This clonotype was counted a few times. The chain links TRBV7-2 to TRBJ2-7; 7 positions match TRBD2. The trim removed 3 bases at V and 3 bases at J, leaving 11 bases unmatched. This CDR3 spans 16 amino acids. Germline CDR1 and CDR2: SGHTA and FQGNSA. The CDR3 region is CASSFVSGEGYYEQYV. For the CDR3, the DNA is TGTGCCAGCAGCTTCGTTAGTGGGGAGGGGTACTACGAGCAGTACGTC.

This clonotype was found many times. The chain couples TRBV7-8 to TRBJ2-1; 7 nucleotides match TRBD2. CDR1 SGHVS and CDR2 FQNEAQ come from the germline V gene. The length of the CDR3 is 15 residues. The junction had 10 bases not matched to a gene; V was cut back by 3 bases and J by 8 bases. The CDR3 region has the DNA TGTGCCAGCAGCTTTTTCTGGGGGGGGGTTGATGAGCAGTTCTTC. Translated: CASSFFWGGVDEQFF.

This clonotype was seen ten or more times. The chain employs TRBV6-5 and TRBJ2-2; maybe TRBD1 (7 bases). The V and J ends lost 3 bases and 4 bases respectively, with 15 bases between them. Per germline, CDR1 MNHEY and CDR2 SVGAGI. The CDR3 has 16 residues. Written as DNA, the CDR3 is TGTGCCAGCAGTTATTCCGGGACAGCGGGCACCGGGGAGCTGTTTTTT. This translates into CASSYSGTAGTGELFF.

V usage is TRBV5-1 and J usage is TRBJ2-5; TRBD1 might be the D (5 bases). CDR3 length equals 16 residues. Between the trimmed V and J ends, which lost 0 bases and 1 base, there was a span of 13 bases. Germline CDR1 is SGHRS and CDR2 is YFSETQ. CDR3 region: CASSLAATVSQETQYF. The CDR3 coding sequence is TGCGCCAGCAGCTTGGCCGCGACAGTCAGCCAAGAGACCCAGTACTTC.

This rearrangement joins TRBV30 to TRBJ2-1; 10 nucleotides match TRBD2. Germline loops: CDR1 GTSNPN, CDR2 SVGIG (reference sequence). V lost 4 bases, J lost 10 bases, and 10 bases stayed unmatched. The CDR3 covers 14 residues. The CDR3 region is CAWKTSGGAREQFF. CDR3 DNA sequence: TGTGCCTGGAAGACCAGCGGGGGGGCTCGGGAGCAGTTCTTC.

This clonotype was seen a few times. J is TRBJ2-3 and V is TRBV9; D may be TRBD2 (5 bases). Germline CDR1 SGDLS, CDR2 YYNGEE. The CDR3 totals 13 residues. The V gene lost 1 base and the J gene lost 5 bases, with 8 bases spanning the gap. CDR3 in amino acids: CASSVLLEDTQYF. Written as DNA, the CDR3 is TGTGCCAGCAGCGTACTACTAGAAGATACGCAGTATTTT.

This clonotype has ten or more counts. The rearrangement links TRBV6-2 or TRBV6-3 to TRBJ2-5; perhaps TRBD2 as D (5 bases). The CDR3 consists of 15 residues. The V gene's germline CDR1 is MNHEY and CDR2 SVGEGT. The germline V and J ends were trimmed by 5 bases and 3 bases, with 16 bases remaining between them. The CDR3 region is CASSPPAVLKETQYF. In nucleotides, the CDR3 is TGTGCCAGCAGTCCGCCAGCGGTGTTAAAAGAGACCCAGTACTTC.

This clonotype has ten or more counts. The rearrangement uses TRBV3-1 and TRBJ2-5, with D possibly TRBD2 on 6 matching bases. Germline assignment: CDR1 LGHDT and CDR2 YNNKEL (reference sequence). CDR3 length equals 16 residues. V lost 2 bases to trimming and J lost 2 bases, with 15 bases between them. CDR3 sequence (DNA): TGTGCCAGCAGCCAAAATCGGATTAGCGGACAAGAGACCCAGTACTTC. Residues: CASSQNRISGQETQYF.

In this sample, this clonotype turned up many times. The CDR3 loop is CASRGRGSTEAFF. The CDR3, as DNA: TGTGCCAGCAGAGGCAGGGGGTCCACTGAAGCTTTCTTT. The chain links TRBV5-4 to TRBJ1-1, with TRBD1 matching 7 bases. The V gene's germline CDR1 is SGHNT and CDR2 YYREEE (reference sequence). Trimming took 5 bases from V and 4 from J; bases not matched to a gene: 5. The CDR3 has 13 residues.

This clonotype was seen more than once but under ten times. The genes are TRBV5-1 and TRBJ2-3; D may be TRBD2 (6 bases). V was clipped by 1 base and J by 2 bases, with 11 bases between them. This CDR3 contains 15 residues. Germline V gene sequence: CDR1 SGHRS, CDR2 YFSETQ. The DNA of the CDR3 is TGCGCCAGCAGCTTGTGGGCGGGACTCACAGATACGCAGTATTTT. It specifies CASSLWAGLTDTQYF.

This rearrangement joins TRBV7-9 to TRBJ2-1; TRBD2 is a possible D gene (5 bases). Germline assignment: CDR1 SEHNR and CDR2 FQNEAQ (reference sequence). The ends were cut back, 5 bases at V and 4 bases at J, with 15 bases in the middle. This CDR3 is built from 15 residues. The CDR3 DNA sequence: TGTGCCAGCAGCCTCATACTAGGGCTGTACAATGAGCAGTTCTTC. The encoded protein is CASSLILGLYNEQFF.

This clonotype was seen a handful of times. The chain has TRBV2 and TRBJ2-7; no definite D call. Germline values: CDR1 SNHLY, CDR2 FYNNEI. The CDR3 length is 13 residues. With 2 bases removed from V and 1 base from J, the gap between germline ends came to 6 bases. CDR3: CASSENVSYEQYF. Written as DNA, the CDR3 is TGTGCCAGCAGTGAAAACGTATCCTACGAGCAGTACTTC.

This clonotype was observed at least ten times. The rearrangement links TRBV7-2 to TRBJ1-5, with 7 nucleotides matching TRBD1. In germline, CDR1 is SGHTA, CDR2 FQGNSA. The CDR3 contains 16 residues. With 4 bases clipped from V and 9 bases from J, the junction kept 15 bases outside the gene matches. The CDR3 reads CASSYTGTASSGPQHF. The CDR3 nucleotides read TGTGCCAGCAGCTACACCGGGACAGCCTCTTCGGGGCCCCAGCATTTT.

The chain joins TRBV24-1 to TRBJ2-5; D may be TRBD2 (6 bases). V lost 4 bases to trimming and J lost 4 bases, with 21 bases between them. Germline CDR1 reads KGHDR; CDR2 reads SFDVKD. There are 17 residues in the CDR3. Here the CDR3 reads CATSDSDRTIGGETQYF. The CDR3 DNA reads as TGTGCCACCAGTGACTCCGACCGGACAATCGGGGGAGAGACCCAGTACTTC.

This clonotype was observed a handful of times. This chain joins TRBV7-6 and TRBJ2-7; D is uncertain. The CDR3 covers 15 residues. V lost 1 base to trimming and J lost 1 base, with 11 bases between them. From germline, CDR1 is SGHVS and CDR2 FNYEAQ. Here the CDR3 reads CASSLGLDGSYEQYV. CDR3 coding DNA: TGTGCCAGCAGCTTAGGGCTAGATGGATCCTACGAGCAGTACGTC.

V and J are TRBV6-1 and TRBJ1-1; tentatively, D is TRBD1 (6 bases). CDR3 length: 15 residues. CDR1 and CDR2 from the germline V gene are MNHNS and SASEGT. Trimming removed 4 bases from V and 4 bases from J, with 16 bases in between. CDR3 loop: CASSGDGGASTEAFF. For the CDR3, the DNA is TGTGCCAGCAGTGGCGACGGGGGCGCATCCACTGAAGCTTTCTTT.

This clonotype was observed a few times. The chain is built from TRBV5-1 and TRBJ1-5, with D perhaps TRBD1 (5 bases). V lost 3 bases and J lost 1, with 11 bases in between. The CDR3 spans 15 residues. Germline-derived CDR1 and CDR2 are SGHRS and YFSETQ. CDR3 coding DNA: TGCGCCAGCAGCTGGCAGGGCGGCAGCAATCAGCCCCAGCATTTT. Translating it yields CASSWQGGSNQPQHF. Variable domain in full (rest from reference TRBV5-1 and TRBJ1-5): KAGVTQTPRYLIKTRGQQVTLSCSPISGHRSVSWYQQTPGQGLQFLFEYFSETQRNKGNFPGRFSGRQFSNSRSEMNVSTLELGDSALYLCASSWQGGSNQPQHFGDGTRLSIL.

This clonotype was seen only a few times. The chain uses TRBV18 and TRBJ2-7; D possibly corresponds to TRBD2 (6 bases). CDR1 and CDR2 (germline): KGHSH, LQKENI. This CDR3 comprises 13 residues. Trimming cost V 3 bases and J 5 bases, with 11 bases left between them. The CDR3 bases are TGTGCCAGCTCACCTCCCGGGAGCGACGAGCAGTACTTC. Its protein product is CASSPPGSDEQYF.

This clonotype has only a few counts. The chain is built from TRBV5-1 and TRBJ2-1, with D hard to call. V was shortened by 4 bases and J by 6 bases, with 20 bases between the two germline ends. The CDR3 runs 16 residues. Germline V gene sequence: CDR1 SGHRS, CDR2 YFSETQ. The CDR3 nucleotides are TGCGCCAGCAGCCTCGCCCGGGCCCTAAACGTCAATGAGCAGTTCTTC. Translated, it gives CASSLARALNVNEQFF.

A few counts support this clonotype. V is TRBV11-2 and J is TRBJ1-6, with 10 bases lining up with TRBD1. CDR1 is SGHAT and CDR2 is FQNNGV in the germline V gene. This CDR3 has 15 amino acids. Trimming cost V 6 bases and J 12 bases; bases outside gene matches: 11. The chain's CDR3 is CASRKPGQGLEPLHF. The CDR3 bases are TGTGCCAGCAGAAAACCGGGACAGGGGCTTGAACCCCTCCACTTT.